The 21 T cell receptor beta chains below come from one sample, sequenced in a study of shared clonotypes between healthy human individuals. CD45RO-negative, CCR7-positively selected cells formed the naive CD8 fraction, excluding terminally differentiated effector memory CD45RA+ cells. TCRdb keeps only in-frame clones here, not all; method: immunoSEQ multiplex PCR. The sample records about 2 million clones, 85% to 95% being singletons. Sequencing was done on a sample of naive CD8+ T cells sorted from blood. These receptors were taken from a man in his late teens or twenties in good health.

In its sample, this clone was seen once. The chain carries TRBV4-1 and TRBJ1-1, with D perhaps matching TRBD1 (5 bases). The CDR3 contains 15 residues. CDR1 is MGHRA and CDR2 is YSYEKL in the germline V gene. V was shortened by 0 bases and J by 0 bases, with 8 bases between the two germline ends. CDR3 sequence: CASSQDLGVNTEAFF. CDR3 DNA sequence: TGCGCCAGCAGCCAAGATCTAGGGGTGAACACTGAAGCTTTCTTT.

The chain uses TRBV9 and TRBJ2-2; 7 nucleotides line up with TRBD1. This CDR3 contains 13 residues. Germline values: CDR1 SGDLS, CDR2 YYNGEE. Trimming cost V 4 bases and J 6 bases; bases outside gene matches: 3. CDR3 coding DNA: TGTGCCAGCAGCACACAGGGGTCCGGGGAGCTGTTTTTT. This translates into CASSTQGSGELFF.

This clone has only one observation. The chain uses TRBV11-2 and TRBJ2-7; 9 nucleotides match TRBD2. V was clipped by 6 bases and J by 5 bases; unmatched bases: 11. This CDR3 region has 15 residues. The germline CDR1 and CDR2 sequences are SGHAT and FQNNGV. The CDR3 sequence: CASSYLAGAGNEQYF. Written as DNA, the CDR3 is TGTGCCAGCAGTTATTTAGCGGGAGCTGGGAACGAGCAGTACTTC.

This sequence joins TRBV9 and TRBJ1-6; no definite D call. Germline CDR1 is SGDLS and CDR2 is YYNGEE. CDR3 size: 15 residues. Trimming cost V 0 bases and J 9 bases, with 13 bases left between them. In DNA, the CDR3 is TGTGCCAGCAGCGTAGACAGAGGAAGGAGTTCACCCCTCCACTTT. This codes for CASSVDRGRSSPLHF. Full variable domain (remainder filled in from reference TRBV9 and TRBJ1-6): DSGVTQTPKHLITATGQRVTLRCSPRSGDLSVYWYQQSLDQGLQFLIQYYNGEERAKGNILERFSAQQFPDLHSELNLSSLELGDSALYFCASSVDRGRSSPLHFGNGTRLTVT.

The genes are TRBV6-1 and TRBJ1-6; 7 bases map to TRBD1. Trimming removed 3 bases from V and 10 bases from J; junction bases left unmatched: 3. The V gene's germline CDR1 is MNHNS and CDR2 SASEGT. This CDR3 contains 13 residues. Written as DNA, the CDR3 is TGTGCCAGCAGTGACAGGGGGTACTCACCCCTCCACTTT. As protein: CASSDRGYSPLHF.

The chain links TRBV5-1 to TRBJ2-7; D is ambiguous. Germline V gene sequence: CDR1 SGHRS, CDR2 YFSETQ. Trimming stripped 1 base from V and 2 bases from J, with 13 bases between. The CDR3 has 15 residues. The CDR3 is CASSLSDPLAYEQYF. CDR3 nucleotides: TGCGCCAGCAGCTTGTCCGACCCTTTGGCCTACGAGCAGTACTTC.

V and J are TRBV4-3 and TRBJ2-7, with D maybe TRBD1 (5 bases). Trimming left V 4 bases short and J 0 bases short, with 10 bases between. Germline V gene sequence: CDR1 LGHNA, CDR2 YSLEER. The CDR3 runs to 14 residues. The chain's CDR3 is CASSPLTVSYEQYF. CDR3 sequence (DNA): TGCGCCAGCAGCCCTTTGACAGTCTCCTACGAGCAGTACTTC.

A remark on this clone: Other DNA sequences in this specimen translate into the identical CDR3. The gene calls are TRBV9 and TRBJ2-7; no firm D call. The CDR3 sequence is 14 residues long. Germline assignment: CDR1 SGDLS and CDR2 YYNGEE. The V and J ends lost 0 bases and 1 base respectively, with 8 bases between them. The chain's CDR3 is CASSVGPGSYEQYF. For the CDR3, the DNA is TGTGCCAGCAGCGTAGGGCCGGGTTCCTACGAGCAGTACTTC.

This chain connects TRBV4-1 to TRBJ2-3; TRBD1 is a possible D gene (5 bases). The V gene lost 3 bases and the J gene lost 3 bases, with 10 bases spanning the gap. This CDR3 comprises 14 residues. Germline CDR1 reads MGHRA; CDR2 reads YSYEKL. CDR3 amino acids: CASSQLSGTDTQYF. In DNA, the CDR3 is TGCGCCAGCAGCCAGTTATCAGGGACAGATACGCAGTATTTT.

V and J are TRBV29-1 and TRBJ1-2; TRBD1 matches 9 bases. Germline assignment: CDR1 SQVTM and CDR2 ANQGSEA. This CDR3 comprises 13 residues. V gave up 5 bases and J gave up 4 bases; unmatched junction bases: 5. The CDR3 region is CSVRTGESYGYTF. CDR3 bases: TGCAGCGTTCGGACAGGGGAGTCCTATGGCTACACCTTC.

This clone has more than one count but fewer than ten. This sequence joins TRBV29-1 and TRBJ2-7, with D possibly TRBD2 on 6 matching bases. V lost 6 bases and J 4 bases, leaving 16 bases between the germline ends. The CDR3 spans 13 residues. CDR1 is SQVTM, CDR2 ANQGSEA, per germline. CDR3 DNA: TGCAGCGTGGACGGGGTGGAGGGTTACGAGCAGTACTTC. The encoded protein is CSVDGVEGYEQYF.

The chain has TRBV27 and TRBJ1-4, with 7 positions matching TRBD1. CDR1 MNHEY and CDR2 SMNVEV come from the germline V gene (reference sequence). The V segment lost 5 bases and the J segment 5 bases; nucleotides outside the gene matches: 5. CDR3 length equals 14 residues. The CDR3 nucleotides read TGTGCCAGCAGTGTCATACAGGGGAATGAAAAACTGTTTTTT. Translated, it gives CASSVIQGNEKLFF.

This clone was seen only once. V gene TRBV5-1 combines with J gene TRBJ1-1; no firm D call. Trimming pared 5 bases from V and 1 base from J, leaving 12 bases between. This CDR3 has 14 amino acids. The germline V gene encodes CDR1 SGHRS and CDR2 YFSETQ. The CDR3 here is CASRDHDWNTEAFF. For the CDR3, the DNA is TGCGCCAGCAGGGACCACGACTGGAACACTGAAGCTTTCTTT.

CDR3 DNA: TGTGCCAGCAGTTTAACCGGGACAGTAACCGGGGAGCTGTTTTTT. Translated, it gives CASSLTGTVTGELFF. The gene calls are TRBV28 and TRBJ2-2; 7 bases are a match to TRBD1. Looked up from germline, CDR1 is MDHEN and CDR2 is SYDVKM. CDR3 length equals 15 residues. With 2 bases clipped from V and 5 bases from J, the junction kept 5 bases outside the gene matches.

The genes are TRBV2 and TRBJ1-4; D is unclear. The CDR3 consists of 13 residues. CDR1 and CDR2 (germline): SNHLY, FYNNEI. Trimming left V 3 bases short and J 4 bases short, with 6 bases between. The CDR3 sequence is CASSEADNEKLFF. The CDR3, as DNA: TGTGCCAGCAGTGAGGCTGATAATGAAAAACTGTTTTTT.

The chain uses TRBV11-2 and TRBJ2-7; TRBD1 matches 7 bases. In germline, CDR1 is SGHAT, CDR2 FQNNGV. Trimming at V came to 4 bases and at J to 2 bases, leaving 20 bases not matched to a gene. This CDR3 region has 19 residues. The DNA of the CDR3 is TGTGCCAGCAGCTCCCGGACAGGACCATTTTCCGCTTTCGCCTACGAGCAGTACTTC. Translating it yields CASSSRTGPFSAFAYEQYF.

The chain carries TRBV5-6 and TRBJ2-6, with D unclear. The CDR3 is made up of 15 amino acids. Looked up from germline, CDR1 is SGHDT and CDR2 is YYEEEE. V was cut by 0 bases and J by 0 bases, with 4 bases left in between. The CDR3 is CASSLAYSGANVLTF. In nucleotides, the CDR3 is TGTGCCAGCAGCTTGGCTTACTCTGGGGCCAACGTCCTGACTTTC.

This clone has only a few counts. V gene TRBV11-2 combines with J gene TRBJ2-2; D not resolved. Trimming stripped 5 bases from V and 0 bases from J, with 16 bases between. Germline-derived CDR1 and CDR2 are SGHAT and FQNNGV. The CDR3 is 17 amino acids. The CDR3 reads CASSQLPGDTNTGELFF. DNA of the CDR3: TGTGCCAGCAGCCAACTGCCCGGAGATACGAACACCGGGGAGCTGTTTTTT.

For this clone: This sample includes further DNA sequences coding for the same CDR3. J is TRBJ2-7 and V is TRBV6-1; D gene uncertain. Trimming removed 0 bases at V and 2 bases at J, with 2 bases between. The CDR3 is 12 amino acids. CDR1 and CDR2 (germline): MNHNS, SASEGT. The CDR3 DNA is TGTGCCAGCAGTGAAGCGGCCTACGAGCAGTACTTC. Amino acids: CASSEAAYEQYF.

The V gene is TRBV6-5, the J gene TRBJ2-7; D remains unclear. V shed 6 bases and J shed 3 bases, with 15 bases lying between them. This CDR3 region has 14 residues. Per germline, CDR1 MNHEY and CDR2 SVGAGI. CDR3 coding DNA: TGTGCCAGCAGCCAGGACGGGCCTTACTACGAGCAGTACTTC. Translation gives CASSQDGPYYEQYF.

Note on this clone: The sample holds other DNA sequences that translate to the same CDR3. The CDR3 DNA follows: TGTGCCAGCAGTTACTCGGAGTACTACGAGCAGTACTTC. Its protein product is CASSYSEYYEQYF. The V and J genes are TRBV6-5 and TRBJ2-7; D unclear. This CDR3 spans 13 amino acids. The germline V and J ends were trimmed by 0 bases and 3 bases, with 6 bases remaining between them. CDR1 and CDR2 (germline): MNHEY, SVGAGI.